This entry concerns a single TCR beta chain. What this receptor recognizes is not known. No quality values exist for individual bases; no much larger clone is one base distant. This sample was taken from a study of memory CD4+ T cells and cytomegalovirus serostatus (dated by TCRdb to about 2019). Some background on the complete study: The cohort included around 35 healthy adults from Belgium, of whom 9 were CMV seropositive and 24 were CMV seronegative. The study sequenced CD4+ memory TCRbeta repertoires of a Belgian cohort with known cytomegalovirus serostatus to replicate a published TCR-based CMV serostatus classifier. Study-wide conclusions, independent of this receptor: The results were interpreted as suggesting that the CMV-associated TCR signature is largely present in the CD4+ memory repertoire. A median bootstrapped AUC of 0.95 with a 95% CI of 0.76-1.00 was achieved on the Belgian cohort by the original-framework classifier. Of 164 previously reported CMV-associated TCRbeta sequences, 67 appeared in the CD4+ memory repertoires, each in one to five individuals. For predicting CMV serostatus, the median bootstrapped AUC was roughly 0.95 using the original framework and roughly 0.91 using a US-trained random forest. Only CD4+CD45RO+ memory cells were sequenced, unlike the original study, which covered naive and memory CD4+ and CD8+ populations.

A FACSAria II was used to sort memory CD4+ T cells, defined as single viable CD3+CD4+CD8-CD45RO+ cells. To determine CMV serostatus, a Roche Elecsys assay was used that detects serum IgG against CMV pp150, pp28, p38 and p52. After thawing, total CD4+ T cells were enriched by positive selection with CD4 magnetic microbeads. Samples originated from another study that specifically interrogated the CD4+ T cell memory repertoire. Peripheral blood mononuclear cells were isolated and cryopreserved according to standard operating procedures, and serum was stored at -80 degrees C. Staining used CD3-PerCP (BW264/56), CD4-APC (RPA-T4), CD45RO-PE (UCHT1) and CD8-Pacific Orange (3B5) antibodies, with Sytox blue excluding non-viable cells. V is cut back by 1 base and J by 7 bases, with 7 bases in the junction unmatched. From its cysteine to its phenylalanine, the CDR3 spans 14 amino acids. The retained sequence is limited to the CDR3, 42 bases, with the frame set at the first base. Per the germline V gene, SGHAT is the CDR1 and FQNNGV is the CDR2.

Genomic DNA was extracted from sorted cells with the Quick-DNA Microprep Kit. Amplification of TCRbeta DNA was done with the immunoSEQ hsTCRbeta kit, following the protocol from the manufacturer. An Illumina MiSeq instrument was used to sequence the TCRbeta libraries. Processing in the source paper ran as follows. Once out-of-frame sequences had been removed, 2,200,000 or so distinct TCRbeta sequences were left, which works out to an average of approximately 72,000 per individual. Each individual was scored using the number of some 150 previously reported CMV-associated TCRbeta sequences that the individual carried and the total number of productive distinct TCRbeta sequences. A beta-binomial model was reimplemented in Python, and scikit-learn random forests with default parameters were trained on data from the US cohort. On the Belgian cohort, classifier performance was reported as the median AUC, along with percentile confidence intervals, across 10,000 bootstrap iterations. In its TCRdb copy, this immuneACCESS table keeps in-frame sequences only and misses some clones. Where compared with another copy, unresolved V genes explain less than half of these, and the others have no known cause. From that table come the V and J calls and clone size; the DNA was used to work out D and trimming. Within this sample are about 61,000 clones, with over 60% of them counted one time only. The biggest ten clones account for around 0.51% of the sample.

The source is an adult in good health and CMV-seronegative. Some clones in this sample may be carry-over from other donors' samples. The chain uses TRBV11-2 and TRBJ2-7, and 7 junctional nucleotides match TRBD1. What was sequenced was memory CD4+ T cells from blood. The sequenced DNA: TGTGCCAGCAGCTTAGGTGGGACAGTATGGGAGCAGTACTTC. Its translation is CASSLGGTVWEQYF.